The rows below give T cell receptor beta chains drawn from one sample of a study of T-cell reconstitution after alpha-beta-depleted transplantation in children. One entry per CDR3 protein, called by TCRdb with MiXCR from the PCR reads. The table has under 250,000 distinct CDR3 sequences, about 7% seen once. The sample consisted of PBMCs, taken before TCRalphabeta/CD19-depleted stem cell transplant. Every receptor here comes from a boy under 10 years old with acute lymphoblastic leukemia, due to receive a stem cell transplant. Both conserved end residues are part of each CDR3. A D gene is named only where the DNA matches it firmly. The size field is filled for only some rows; it gives once, few, many or a size class.

d_gene: .
j_gene: TRBJ2-1
len: 17
v_gene: TRBV28
abundance: many
CDR3nt: TGTGCCAGCAGACACACCCGGGTGCGCCTGGACTACAATGAGCAGTTCTTC
CDR3aa: CASRHTRVRLDYNEQFF

d_gene: .
j_gene: TRBJ1-3
len: 15
v_gene: TRBV28
abundance: .
CDR3nt: TGTGCCAGCACCGGAGGGCGTAGCTCTGGAAACACCATATATTTT
CDR3aa: CASTGGRSSGNTIYF

d_gene: TRBD2
j_gene: TRBJ2-3
len: 16
v_gene: TRBV5-1
abundance: .
CDR3nt: TGCGCCAGCAGCTTAAGGCTAGCGGGAGTCACAGATACGCAGTATTTT
CDR3aa: CASSLRLAGVTDTQYF

d_gene: .
j_gene: TRBJ2-7
len: 13
v_gene: TRBV5-1
abundance: many
CDR3nt: TGCGCCAGCACCCAATTGGGCTCCTACGAGCAGTACTTC
CDR3aa: CASTQLGSYEQYF

d_gene: TRBD2
j_gene: TRBJ2-3
len: 15
v_gene: TRBV3-1
abundance: few
CDR3nt: TGTGCCAGCAGCCGTTTCGCGGGGGGCGCAGATACGCAGTATTTT
CDR3aa: CASSRFAGGADTQYF

d_gene: .
j_gene: TRBJ2-4
len: 14
v_gene: TRBV5-8
abundance: many
CDR3nt: TGTGCCAGCGGGGAAGGGTGGGCCAAAAACATTCAGTACTTC
CDR3aa: CASGEGWAKNIQYF

d_gene: .
j_gene: TRBJ2-7
len: 14
v_gene: TRBV5-1
abundance: many
CDR3nt: TGCGCCAGCAGCGGAACCGGTAGCTCCTACGAGCAGTACTTC
CDR3aa: CASSGTGSSYEQYF

d_gene: TRBD2
j_gene: TRBJ2-1
len: 13
v_gene: TRBV29-1
abundance: many
CDR3nt: TGCAGCGTTGAAGATACCGGCGGGGGGGAGCAGTTCTTC
CDR3aa: CSVEDTGGGEQFF

d_gene: TRBD1
j_gene: TRBJ2-7
len: 14
v_gene: TRBV19
abundance: .
CDR3nt: TGTGCCAGTAGTGCTGGACAGGGGTCCTACGAGCAGTACTTC
CDR3aa: CASSAGQGSYEQYF

d_gene: .
j_gene: TRBJ2-1
len: 13
v_gene: TRBV7-3
abundance: many
CDR3nt: TGTGCCAGCAGCTTAAGCCACTACAATGAGCAGTTCTTC
CDR3aa: CASSLSHYNEQFF

d_gene: .
j_gene: TRBJ2-7
len: 10
v_gene: TRBV20-1
abundance: many
CDR3nt: TGCAGTGCTAGGAGGGGCGAGCAGTACTTC
CDR3aa: CSARRGEQYF

d_gene: .
j_gene: TRBJ2-1
len: 14
v_gene: TRBV27
abundance: many
CDR3nt: TGTGCCAGCAGTTTGGTGGGGGGGCAGAATGAGCAGTTCTTC
CDR3aa: CASSLVGGQNEQFF

d_gene: .
j_gene: TRBJ2-7
len: 13
v_gene: TRBV20-1
abundance: few
CDR3nt: TGCAGTGCTACCCGACAGGATTCCTACGAGCAGTACTTC
CDR3aa: CSATRQDSYEQYF

d_gene: .
j_gene: TRBJ1-1
len: 13
v_gene: TRBV18
abundance: .
CDR3nt: TGTGCCAGCTCTCCAGGGATGGGCACTGAAGCTTTCTTT
CDR3aa: CASSPGMGTEAFF

d_gene: TRBD2
j_gene: TRBJ2-5
len: 18
v_gene: TRBV20-1
abundance: many
CDR3nt: TGCAGTGCTAGAGTCTTTGTAGAGACTAGCGGAGAACAAGAGACCCAGTACTTC
CDR3aa: CSARVFVETSGEQETQYF

d_gene: TRBD2
j_gene: TRBJ2-7
len: 13
v_gene: TRBV28
abundance: .
CDR3nt: TGTGCCAGCAACGGGGGGATCGCCTACGAGCAGTACTTC
CDR3aa: CASNGGIAYEQYF

d_gene: .
j_gene: TRBJ2-6
len: 15
v_gene: TRBV5-1
abundance: few
CDR3nt: TGCGCCAGCAGCCCCCTCGGGGACGGGGCCAACGTCCTGACTTTC
CDR3aa: CASSPLGDGANVLTF

d_gene: .
j_gene: TRBJ1-5
len: 12
v_gene: TRBV20-1
abundance: .
CDR3nt: TGCAGTGCTAGAACGGGCAATCTGCCCCAGCATTTT
CDR3aa: CSARTGNLPQHF

d_gene: TRBD2
j_gene: TRBJ2-4
len: 18
v_gene: TRBV20-1
abundance: few
CDR3nt: TGCAGTGCTAGTCCCCTCTTCTTAGCGGGGGGAGCCAAAAACATTCAGTACTTC
CDR3aa: CSASPLFLAGGAKNIQYF

d_gene: TRBD1
j_gene: TRBJ1-1
len: 15
v_gene: TRBV18
abundance: many
CDR3nt: TGTGCCAGCTCACCTACCCTCACAGGGGACACTGAAGCTTTCTTT
CDR3aa: CASSPTLTGDTEAFF

d_gene: TRBD2
j_gene: TRBJ2-1
len: 12
v_gene: TRBV28
abundance: many
CDR3nt: TGTGCCAGCACTAGCGGGGGCAATGAGCAGTTCTTC
CDR3aa: CASTSGGNEQFF

d_gene: .
j_gene: TRBJ1-1
len: 11
v_gene: TRBV20-1
abundance: .
CDR3nt: TGCAGTGCTAGATCCCGGTGGGGGCCGAGCTTT
CDR3aa: CSARSRWGPSF

d_gene: .
j_gene: TRBJ2-3
len: 17
v_gene: TRBV20-1
abundance: many
CDR3nt: TGCAGTGCTAGAGATCTCTCCAGCAGAATTTTCACAGATACGCAGTATTTT
CDR3aa: CSARDLSSRIFTDTQYF

d_gene: .
j_gene: TRBJ1-5
len: 14
v_gene: TRBV7-8
abundance: .
CDR3nt: TGTGCCAGCAGCGTCGGGCCCTGGAGTCAGCCCCAGCATTTT
CDR3aa: CASSVGPWSQPQHF

d_gene: .
j_gene: TRBJ2-2
len: 17
v_gene: TRBV7-2
abundance: many
CDR3nt: TGTGCCAGCAGCTTGGGACGGTTGCAGCCGAACACCGGGGAGCTGTTTTTT
CDR3aa: CASSLGRLQPNTGELFF

d_gene: .
j_gene: TRBJ2-1
len: 16
v_gene: TRBV10-3
abundance: few
CDR3nt: TGTGCCATCAGTGAGAGAGGGGGAGTTAGTTACAATGAGCAGTTCTTC
CDR3aa: CAISERGGVSYNEQFF

d_gene: TRBD1
j_gene: TRBJ1-1
len: 13
v_gene: TRBV24-1
abundance: many
CDR3nt: TGTGCCACCAAGGCAGGGGGGGACACTGAAGCTTTCTTT
CDR3aa: CATKAGGDTEAFF

d_gene: .
j_gene: TRBJ2-7
len: 13
v_gene: TRBV12-3/TRBV12-4
abundance: many
CDR3nt: TGTGCCAGCAGCTATCAACAGTACGTGGAGCAGTACTTC
CDR3aa: CASSYQQYVEQYF

d_gene: TRBD2
j_gene: TRBJ2-3
len: 15
v_gene: TRBV7-6
abundance: few
CDR3nt: TGTGCCAGCAGCTTAGGTACTAGCGTATGGGATACGCAGTATTTT
CDR3aa: CASSLGTSVWDTQYF

d_gene: .
j_gene: TRBJ2-1
len: 17
v_gene: TRBV4-3
abundance: many
CDR3nt: TGCGCCAGCAGCCAAGGCCTCGGTAATAGCCGGATTAATGAGCAGTTCTTC
CDR3aa: CASSQGLGNSRINEQFF

d_gene: .
j_gene: TRBJ2-2
len: 14
v_gene: TRBV20-1
abundance: many
CDR3nt: TGCAGTGCTACGAGAATCCAAAACACCGGGGAGCTGTTTTTT
CDR3aa: CSATRIQNTGELFF

d_gene: .
j_gene: TRBJ2-2
len: 19
v_gene: TRBV10-3
abundance: .
CDR3nt: TGTGCCGCCCTGAACTCACTACCCCTGAACACCGGGTTCACCGGGGAGCTGTTTTTT
CDR3aa: CAALNSLPLNTGFTGELFF

d_gene: TRBD1
j_gene: TRBJ1-5
len: 16
v_gene: TRBV28
abundance: .
CDR3nt: TGTGCCAGCAGTTTGGACAGGGGATATAGCAATCAGCCCCAGCATTTT
CDR3aa: CASSLDRGYSNQPQHF

d_gene: TRBD1
j_gene: TRBJ2-2
len: 15
v_gene: TRBV2
abundance: .
CDR3nt: TGTGCCAGCAGTGAAGTAGGGGGCCGGTCCGGGGAGCTGTTTTTT
CDR3aa: CASSEVGGRSGELFF

d_gene: .
j_gene: TRBJ1-1
len: 16
v_gene: TRBV7-9
abundance: few
CDR3nt: TGTGCCAGCAGCTTCCCCAAGGGCGGGAAGGACACTGAAGCTTTCTTT
CDR3aa: CASSFPKGGKDTEAFF

d_gene: TRBD2
j_gene: TRBJ2-3
len: 13
v_gene: TRBV28
abundance: .
CDR3nt: TGTGCCACCGGACTAGCGGGGGGAGATACGCAGTATTTT
CDR3aa: CATGLAGGDTQYF

d_gene: .
j_gene: TRBJ1-1
len: 12
v_gene: TRBV12-3/TRBV12-4
abundance: few
CDR3nt: TGTGCCAGCAGCCTAACAGGGACTGAAGCTTTCTTT
CDR3aa: CASSLTGTEAFF

d_gene: TRBD2
j_gene: TRBJ2-3
len: 16
v_gene: TRBV11-3
abundance: .
CDR3nt: TGTGCCAGCAGCCTCTTAGCGGGAGAGGCGGCAGATACGCAGTATTTT
CDR3aa: CASSLLAGEAADTQYF

d_gene: TRBD2
j_gene: TRBJ2-3
len: 11
v_gene: TRBV29-1
abundance: many
CDR3nt: TGCAGCGTTGAAGAGGGTAGCGGGATGTGTTTT
CDR3aa: CSVEEGSGMCF

d_gene: .
j_gene: TRBJ1-2
len: 13
v_gene: TRBV7-6
abundance: few
CDR3nt: TGTGCCAGCAGCCCTGAAGCTATTGAAGGCTACACCTTC
CDR3aa: CASSPEAIEGYTF

d_gene: .
j_gene: TRBJ2-3
len: 16
v_gene: TRBV3-1
abundance: .
CDR3nt: TGTGCCAGCAGCCGGCGACTCCCCGGGACAACAGATACGCAGTATTTT
CDR3aa: CASSRRLPGTTDTQYF

d_gene: TRBD1
j_gene: TRBJ1-6
len: 14
v_gene: TRBV27
abundance: few
CDR3nt: TGTGCCAGCAGCCCAACTGACAGGGGGCCCCCCCTCCACTTT
CDR3aa: CASSPTDRGPPLHF

d_gene: TRBD1
j_gene: TRBJ2-1
len: 14
v_gene: TRBV20-1
abundance: many
CDR3nt: TGCAGTGCTAGGGGACAGGGGGCTAGCAATGAGCAGTTCTTC
CDR3aa: CSARGQGASNEQFF

d_gene: .
j_gene: TRBJ2-1
len: 15
v_gene: TRBV6-2/TRBV6-3
abundance: many
CDR3nt: TGTGCCAGCAGCTATCCCGGGACCTCCTACAATGAGCAGTTCTTC
CDR3aa: CASSYPGTSYNEQFF

d_gene: TRBD1
j_gene: TRBJ1-1
len: 12
v_gene: TRBV12-3/TRBV12-4
abundance: many
CDR3nt: TGTGCCAGCCTGCAGGGGGGGACTGAAGCTTTCTTT
CDR3aa: CASLQGGTEAFF

d_gene: TRBD1
j_gene: TRBJ2-2
len: 15
v_gene: TRBV5-6
abundance: .
CDR3nt: TGTGCCAGCAGCCGGGACAGGGGAATGACCGGGGAGCTGTTTTTT
CDR3aa: CASSRDRGMTGELFF

d_gene: TRBD1
j_gene: TRBJ1-5
len: 16
v_gene: TRBV20-1
abundance: many
CDR3nt: TGCAGTGCTAGAGATCTAGGGGGACAGGCGGATCAGCCCCAGCATTTT
CDR3aa: CSARDLGGQADQPQHF

d_gene: TRBD2
j_gene: TRBJ2-7
len: 16
v_gene: TRBV20-1
abundance: many
CDR3nt: TGCAGTGCTAGAGACGAGACTAGCGCGTCACCCTACGAGCAGTACTTC
CDR3aa: CSARDETSASPYEQYF

d_gene: .
j_gene: TRBJ2-3
len: 16
v_gene: TRBV5-6
abundance: few
CDR3nt: TGTGCCAGCAGCTTTCGGCGACTGATGATCACAGATACGCAGTATTTT
CDR3aa: CASSFRRLMITDTQYF

d_gene: .
j_gene: TRBJ1-2
len: 15
v_gene: TRBV3-1
abundance: .
CDR3nt: TGTGCCAGCAGCCAACAACTTCAGGGCCACTATGGCTACACCTTC
CDR3aa: CASSQQLQGHYGYTF

d_gene: .
j_gene: TRBJ2-7
len: 14
v_gene: TRBV7-9
abundance: .
CDR3nt: TGTGCCAGCAGCCCACAGGCGTCCTCCTACGAGCAGTACTTC
CDR3aa: CASSPQASSYEQYF

d_gene: .
j_gene: TRBJ2-7
len: 13
v_gene: TRBV3-1
abundance: many
CDR3nt: TGTGCCAGCAGCCAATTTTCGAGTAACGAGCAGTACTTC
CDR3aa: CASSQFSSNEQYF

d_gene: .
j_gene: TRBJ2-2
len: 13
v_gene: TRBV15
abundance: many
CDR3nt: TGTGCCACCAGCAAAGGCCCCACCGGGGAGCTGTTTTTT
CDR3aa: CATSKGPTGELFF

d_gene: TRBD1
j_gene: TRBJ1-3
len: 15
v_gene: TRBV12-3/TRBV12-4
abundance: few
CDR3nt: TGTGCCAGCAGTTCTGGACAGGGGCTAGGAAACACCATATATTTT
CDR3aa: CASSSGQGLGNTIYF

d_gene: TRBD1
j_gene: TRBJ2-7
len: 15
v_gene: TRBV7-2
abundance: many
CDR3nt: TGTGCCAGCAGCAGGGCGGGACAGGGTAGTTTCGAGCAGTACTTC
CDR3aa: CASSRAGQGSFEQYF

d_gene: .
j_gene: TRBJ2-1
len: 12
v_gene: TRBV2
abundance: .
CDR3nt: TGTGCCAGCAACCAACGTCTCAATGAGCAGTTCTTC
CDR3aa: CASNQRLNEQFF

d_gene: .
j_gene: TRBJ1-5
len: 16
v_gene: TRBV28
abundance: many
CDR3nt: TGTGCCAGCAGCGCTCACGAGGGCAGGGCGAATCAGCCCCAGCATTTT
CDR3aa: CASSAHEGRANQPQHF

d_gene: TRBD1
j_gene: TRBJ2-7
len: 17
v_gene: TRBV7-9
abundance: few
CDR3nt: TGTGCCAGCAGCTTAGTGGTCGGGACAGGGGGCGAAGTCGAGCAGTACTTC
CDR3aa: CASSLVVGTGGEVEQYF

d_gene: .
j_gene: TRBJ2-5
len: 10
v_gene: TRBV29-1
abundance: many
CDR3nt: TGCAGCGTTGCCCAAGAGACCCAGTACTTC
CDR3aa: CSVAQETQYF

d_gene: TRBD1
j_gene: TRBJ2-7
len: 17
v_gene: TRBV7-9
abundance: .
CDR3nt: TGTGCCAGCAGCTTAACCCTTCGACAGGGCTACTATTACGAGCAGTACTTC
CDR3aa: CASSLTLRQGYYYEQYF